This TCR beta chain is drawn from a study of T cell repertoires in cytomegalovirus infection. Study-level information: As its CMV epitopes, the study selected recently identified HLA-C-restricted and well-studied HLA-B-restricted targets. Evidence of both CMV infection and a matching HLA type came from public TCR beta signatures.

The study, taken as a whole, reports: There were HLA-C-restricted CMV-specific TCR beta clonotypes dominating the ex vivo response. The cumulative frequency of public TCR beta families distinguished individuals who carried CMV together with the relevant HLA.

This clonotype was recorded only once. Its antigen is undetermined. In TCRdb, the reads were re-called with MiXCR into one record per CDR3 protein. Among about 85,000 distinct CDR3 sequences, 45% to 50% were seen once, and the ten largest hold approximately 93%. CDR1 and CDR2 from the germline V gene are MNHNS and SASEGT. The V end was cut by 5 bases, the J end by 4 bases, with 18 bases between. CDR3 length equals 16 residues. The rearrangement uses TRBV6-1 and TRBJ1-5; the D gene is possibly TRBD1 (5 bases). This TCR came from a human donor in good health (CMV status not recorded). Some clones in this sample may be carry-over from other donors' samples. Source: CD8+ T cells from cultured PBMCs, taken from culture after CMV antigen stimulation. CDR3 bases: TGTGCCAGCAGTCCACCTCTGGCTGGGACGAATCAGCCCCAGCATTTT. Amino acids: CASSPPLAGTNQPQHF.